These T cell receptor beta chains were read from a single sample in a study of T cells in Graves' hyperthyroidism and ophthalmopathy. TCRdb itself ran the multiplex PCR reads through MiXCR, one entry per CDR3 protein. This sample has a few hundred thousand distinct CDR3 sequences, with roughly 14% found just once. Sample: blood. These receptors were taken from a woman aged 30 to 39 with Graves' ophthalmopathy. Both conserved end residues are part of each CDR3. D genes are given only for firm matches. The size of a clone is reported for some rows only, either as once, few or many, or as a class for expanded clones.

size: .; J: TRBJ2-5; D: TRBD2; length: 13; V: TRBV2; DNA: TGTGCCACGGGACTAGCGGGGGCAGAGACCCAGTACTTC; CDR3: CATGLAGAETQYF
size: many; J: TRBJ1-2; D: .; length: 14; V: TRBV29-1; DNA: TGCAGCGTTGAAGGGGCTACGGCGGGCTATGGCTACACCTTC; CDR3: CSVEGATAGYGYTF
size: many; J: TRBJ2-3; D: TRBD2; length: 14; V: TRBV27; DNA: TGTGCCAGCAGGACTAGCGGGGGGAGCGATACGCAGTATTTT; CDR3: CASRTSGGSDTQYF
size: .; J: TRBJ2-3; D: TRBD2; length: 14; V: TRBV20-1; DNA: TGCAGTGCCAAACTAGCGGGGGTAACAGATACGCAGTATTTT; CDR3: CSAKLAGVTDTQYF
size: few; J: TRBJ1-1; D: .; length: 13; V: TRBV6-5; DNA: TGTGCCAGCAGTTACGCTTGGGGGAGTGAAGCTTTCTTT; CDR3: CASSYAWGSEAFF
size: many; J: TRBJ2-5; D: TRBD1; length: 16; V: TRBV3-1; DNA: TGTGCCAGCAGCCAAGTGGACAGGGGGCTGGTCGGGGCCCAGTACTTC; CDR3: CASSQVDRGLVGAQYF
size: .; J: TRBJ2-2; D: TRBD1; length: 19; V: TRBV15; DNA: TGTGCCACCAGCAGAGGGACAGGGGGCGGTGATTTTAGCACCGGGGAGCTGTTTTTT; CDR3: CATSRGTGGGDFSTGELFF
size: few; J: TRBJ1-5; D: .; length: 17; V: TRBV20-1; DNA: TGCAGTGCTAGAGATCGGGCAGGGGTGATAGGCAATCAGCCCCAGCATTTT; CDR3: CSARDRAGVIGNQPQHF
size: few; J: TRBJ2-2; D: TRBD2; length: 13; V: TRBV6-1; DNA: TGTGCCATCAGGGCCGGGGGGACCGGGGAGCTGTTTTTT; CDR3: CAIRAGGTGELFF
size: many; J: TRBJ2-5; D: .; length: 13; V: TRBV2; DNA: TGTGCCACTCCCGGACCCTCACGGGAGACCCAGTACTTC; CDR3: CATPGPSRETQYF
size: .; J: TRBJ2-2; D: .; length: 15; V: TRBV6-2/TRBV6-3; DNA: TGTGCCAGCAGTTACGTTGCAGGGGTTAACGGGGAGCTGTTTTTT; CDR3: CASSYVAGVNGELFF
size: few; J: TRBJ2-7; D: .; length: 16; V: TRBV6-1; DNA: TGTGCCAGCAGTGAAGCGTCGATGGGCTTCTCCTACGAGCAGTACTTC; CDR3: CASSEASMGFSYEQYF
size: many; J: TRBJ2-5; D: .; length: 14; V: TRBV15; DNA: TGTGCCACCAGCAGACAGGGGATCCAAGAGACCCAGTACTTC; CDR3: CATSRQGIQETQYF
size: many; J: TRBJ2-5; D: .; length: 16; V: TRBV18; DNA: TGTGCCAGCTCACCGTTCTCCGGGCGGGAACAAGAGACCCAGTACTTC; CDR3: CASSPFSGREQETQYF
size: .; J: TRBJ2-1; D: TRBD2; length: 16; V: TRBV24-1; DNA: TGTGCCACCAGTGATTTGTCGGACGGGGGGGCCAAGGAGCAGTTCTTC; CDR3: CATSDLSDGGAKEQFF
size: many; J: TRBJ2-7; D: .; length: 16; V: TRBV7-2; DNA: TGTGCCAGCAGCTTGCTCTCGAGGGTACTCCCCTACGAGCAGTACTTC; CDR3: CASSLLSRVLPYEQYF
size: many; J: TRBJ2-1; D: .; length: 14; V: TRBV28; DNA: TGTGCCAGCAGTAGCTCTCAGCCCTACAATGAGCAGTTCTTC; CDR3: CASSSSQPYNEQFF
size: many; J: TRBJ2-3; D: .; length: 11; V: TRBV30; DNA: TGTGCCTGGAGATGGGGCGATACGCAGTATTTT; CDR3: CAWRWGDTQYF
size: .; J: TRBJ2-5; D: .; length: 14; V: TRBV20-1; DNA: TGCAGCCATACCGGACGGGGGGCCGGAGAGACCCAGTACTTC; CDR3: CSHTGRGAGETQYF
size: many; J: TRBJ1-2; D: TRBD1; length: 15; V: TRBV7-9; DNA: TGTGCCAGCAGCCGACCCGGACAGGCTGTGGGGGGCTACACCTTC; CDR3: CASSRPGQAVGGYTF
size: many; J: TRBJ2-1; D: TRBD2; length: 16; V: TRBV7-2; DNA: TGTGCCAGCAGTCTCAATAGCGGGGGTTACTACAATGAGCAGTTCTTC; CDR3: CASSLNSGGYYNEQFF
size: many; J: TRBJ2-7; D: TRBD2; length: 14; V: TRBV6-1; DNA: TGTGCCAGCATCCCCGGACTAGCGTCTTACGAGCAGTACTTC; CDR3: CASIPGLASYEQYF
size: many; J: TRBJ1-1; D: TRBD1; length: 15; V: TRBV28; DNA: TGTGCCAGCAGTTCTAGAGACAGGGTATACACTGAAGCTTTCTTT; CDR3: CASSSRDRVYTEAFF
size: few; J: TRBJ1-4; D: .; length: 11; V: TRBV2; DNA: TGTGCCAGCAGCGGAGATGAAAAACTGTTTTTT; CDR3: CASSGDEKLFF
size: few; J: TRBJ1-3; D: .; length: 14; V: TRBV9; DNA: TGTGCCAGCAGCGTAGGTTCGGGCGGAAACACCATATATTTT; CDR3: CASSVGSGGNTIYF
size: many; J: TRBJ2-7; D: .; length: 14; V: TRBV6-2/TRBV6-3; DNA: TGTGCCAGCAGTTACTTGGCAGCCTCCTACGAGCAGTACTTC; CDR3: CASSYLAASYEQYF
size: many; J: TRBJ2-5; D: TRBD2; length: 16; V: TRBV2; DNA: TGTGCCAGCACCGAAAGTGGAGCGGGGGAGCGGGAGACCCAGTACTTC; CDR3: CASTESGAGERETQYF
size: many; J: TRBJ1-5; D: TRBD1; length: 14; V: TRBV20-1; DNA: TGCAGTGCAACCACAGGGGAAGGCAATCAGCCCCAGCATTTT; CDR3: CSATTGEGNQPQHF
size: many; J: TRBJ1-2; D: .; length: 15; V: TRBV4-1; DNA: TGCGCCAGCAGCCACCACCCCGCAGGGGAGTATGGCTACACCTTC; CDR3: CASSHHPAGEYGYTF
size: few; J: TRBJ2-3; D: .; length: 15; V: TRBV9; DNA: TGTGCCAGCAGCGATAGCAGGGTCTTAACAGATACGCAGTATTTT; CDR3: CASSDSRVLTDTQYF
size: few; J: TRBJ1-3; D: TRBD1; length: 16; V: TRBV18; DNA: TGTGCCAGCTCACCACTCGGACAGGGCACTGGAAACACCATATATTTT; CDR3: CASSPLGQGTGNTIYF
size: many; J: TRBJ1-4; D: .; length: 14; V: TRBV12-3/TRBV12-4; DNA: TGTGCCAGCACCATCGGGGTTTACTCGGAAAAACTGTTTTTT; CDR3: CASTIGVYSEKLFF
size: .; J: TRBJ1-1; D: TRBD1; length: 15; V: TRBV5-1; DNA: TGCGCCAGCAGCTCCACTGACAGGGTGAACACTGAAGCTTTCTTT; CDR3: CASSSTDRVNTEAFF
size: .; J: TRBJ1-2; D: .; length: 12; V: TRBV20-1; DNA: TGCAGTGCCAGCACGGGAACAGGGCTCTACACCTTC; CDR3: CSASTGTGLYTF
size: many; J: TRBJ2-2; D: .; length: 12; V: TRBV24-1; DNA: TGTGCCACCAGGGGGCTGAACGGGGAGCTGTTTTTT; CDR3: CATRGLNGELFF
size: many; J: TRBJ1-2; D: .; length: 11; V: TRBV27; DNA: TGTGCCAGCAGTGGGAGAAATGGCTACACCTTC; CDR3: CASSGRNGYTF
size: many; J: TRBJ1-1; D: TRBD1; length: 14; V: TRBV12-3/TRBV12-4; DNA: TGTGCCAGCAGACCGACAGGGGGGGACACTGAAGCTTTCTTT; CDR3: CASRPTGGDTEAFF
size: many; J: TRBJ2-3; D: .; length: 16; V: TRBV7-9; DNA: TGTGCCAGCAGCTTAGCGGAGGGGGATGGCACAGATACGCAGTATTTT; CDR3: CASSLAEGDGTDTQYF
size: many; J: TRBJ1-2; D: .; length: 14; V: TRBV2; DNA: TGTGCCAGCAGTGAACAGCAGGCGGACTATGGCTACACCTTC; CDR3: CASSEQQADYGYTF
size: many; J: TRBJ1-5; D: .; length: 14; V: TRBV20-1; DNA: TGCAGTACTTCAGGGGACGGGATTAATCAGCCCCAGCATTTT; CDR3: CSTSGDGINQPQHF